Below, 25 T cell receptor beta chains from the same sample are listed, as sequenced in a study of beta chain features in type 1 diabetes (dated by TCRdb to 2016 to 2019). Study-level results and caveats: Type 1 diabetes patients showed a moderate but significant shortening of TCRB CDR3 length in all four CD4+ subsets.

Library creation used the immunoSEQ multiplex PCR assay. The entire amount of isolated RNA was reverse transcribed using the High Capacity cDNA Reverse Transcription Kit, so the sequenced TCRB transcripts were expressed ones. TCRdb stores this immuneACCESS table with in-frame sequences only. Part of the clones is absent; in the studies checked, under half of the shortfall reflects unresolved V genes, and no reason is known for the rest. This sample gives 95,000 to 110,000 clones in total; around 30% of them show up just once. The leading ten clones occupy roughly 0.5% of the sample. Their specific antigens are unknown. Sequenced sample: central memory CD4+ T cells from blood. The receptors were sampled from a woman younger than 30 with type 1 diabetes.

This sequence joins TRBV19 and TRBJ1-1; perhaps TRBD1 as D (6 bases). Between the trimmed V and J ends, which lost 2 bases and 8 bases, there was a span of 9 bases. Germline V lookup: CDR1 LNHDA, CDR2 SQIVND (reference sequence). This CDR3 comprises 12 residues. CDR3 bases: TGTGCCAGTAGTATATGGGGGCCCGAAGCTTTCTTT. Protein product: CASSIWGPEAFF.

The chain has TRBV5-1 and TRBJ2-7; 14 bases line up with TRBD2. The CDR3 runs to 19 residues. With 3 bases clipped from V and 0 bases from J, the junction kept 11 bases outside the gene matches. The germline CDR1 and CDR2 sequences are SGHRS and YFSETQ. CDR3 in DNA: TGCGCCAGCAGCTCGGGGCGGACTAGCGGGAGGCGAATCTCCTACGAGCAGTACTTC. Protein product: CASSSGRTSGRRISYEQYF.

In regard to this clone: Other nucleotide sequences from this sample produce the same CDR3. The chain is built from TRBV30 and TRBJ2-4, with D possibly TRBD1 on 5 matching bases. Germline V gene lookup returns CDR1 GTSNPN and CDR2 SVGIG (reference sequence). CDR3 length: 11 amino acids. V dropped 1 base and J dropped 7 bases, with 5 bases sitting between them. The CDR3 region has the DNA TGTGCCTGGAGTGCAGGGAACATTCAGTACTTC. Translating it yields CAWSAGNIQYF.

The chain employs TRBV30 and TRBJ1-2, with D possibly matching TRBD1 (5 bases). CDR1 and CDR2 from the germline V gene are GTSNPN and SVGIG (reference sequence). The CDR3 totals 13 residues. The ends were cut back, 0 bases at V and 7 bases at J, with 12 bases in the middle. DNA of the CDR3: TGTGCCTGGAGTGTAGGGGAGGCATCTGGCTACACCTTC. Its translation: CAWSVGEASGYTF.

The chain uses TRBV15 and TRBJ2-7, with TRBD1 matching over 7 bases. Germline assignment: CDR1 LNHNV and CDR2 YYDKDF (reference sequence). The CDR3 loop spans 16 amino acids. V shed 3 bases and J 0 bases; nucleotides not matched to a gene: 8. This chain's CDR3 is CATSRFGQDHSYEQYV. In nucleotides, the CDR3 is TGTGCCACCAGCAGGTTCGGACAGGACCACTCCTACGAGCAGTACGTC.

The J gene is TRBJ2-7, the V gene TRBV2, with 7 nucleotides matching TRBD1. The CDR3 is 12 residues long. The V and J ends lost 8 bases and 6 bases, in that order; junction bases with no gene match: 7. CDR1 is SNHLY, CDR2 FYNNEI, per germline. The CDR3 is CASRTDRVEQYF. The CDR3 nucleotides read TGTGCCAGCCGCACCGACAGGGTCGAGCAGTACTTC.

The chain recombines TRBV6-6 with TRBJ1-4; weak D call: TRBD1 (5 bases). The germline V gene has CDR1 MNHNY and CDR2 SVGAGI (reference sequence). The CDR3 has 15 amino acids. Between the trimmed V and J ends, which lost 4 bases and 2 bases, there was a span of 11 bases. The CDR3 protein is CASSWQGSTNEKLFF. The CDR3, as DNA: TGTGCCAGCAGTTGGCAGGGTTCTACTAATGAAAAACTGTTTTTT.

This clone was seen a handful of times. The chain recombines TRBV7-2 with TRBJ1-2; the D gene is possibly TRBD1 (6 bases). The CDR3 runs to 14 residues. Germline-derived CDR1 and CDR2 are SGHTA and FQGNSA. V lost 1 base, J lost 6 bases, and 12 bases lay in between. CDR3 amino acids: CASSLGLGGDGYTF. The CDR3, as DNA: TGTGCCAGCAGCTTAGGATTAGGGGGGGATGGCTACACCTTC.

The CDR3 region is CASIQGAWGTQYF. DNA for the CDR3: TGTGCCAGCATCCAGGGGGCCTGGGGGACCCAGTACTTC. The chain recombines TRBV6-5 with TRBJ2-5; 8 bases match TRBD1. From germline, CDR1 is MNHEY and CDR2 SVGAGI. Trimming took 7 bases from V and 7 from J; bases not matched to a gene: 8. The CDR3 contains 13 residues.

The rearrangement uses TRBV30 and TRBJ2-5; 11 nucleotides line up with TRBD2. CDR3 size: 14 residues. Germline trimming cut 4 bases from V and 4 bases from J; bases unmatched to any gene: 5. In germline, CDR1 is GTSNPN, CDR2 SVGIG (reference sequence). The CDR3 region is CAWTLGLAGETQYF. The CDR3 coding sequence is TGTGCCTGGACCCTCGGACTAGCGGGAGAGACCCAGTACTTC.

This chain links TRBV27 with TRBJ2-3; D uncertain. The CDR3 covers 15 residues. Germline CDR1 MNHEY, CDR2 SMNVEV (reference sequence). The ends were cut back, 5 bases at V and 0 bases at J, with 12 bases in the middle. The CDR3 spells CASSLTPDSTDTQYF. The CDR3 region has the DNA TGTGCCAGCAGTCTGACTCCAGATAGCACAGATACGCAGTATTTT.

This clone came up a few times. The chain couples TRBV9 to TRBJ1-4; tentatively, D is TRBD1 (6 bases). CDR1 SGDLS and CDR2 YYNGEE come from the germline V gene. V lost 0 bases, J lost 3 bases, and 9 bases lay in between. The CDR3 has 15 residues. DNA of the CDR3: TGTGCCAGCAGCGTAGCAGGGGAATCTAATGAAAAACTGTTTTTT. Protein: CASSVAGESNEKLFF.

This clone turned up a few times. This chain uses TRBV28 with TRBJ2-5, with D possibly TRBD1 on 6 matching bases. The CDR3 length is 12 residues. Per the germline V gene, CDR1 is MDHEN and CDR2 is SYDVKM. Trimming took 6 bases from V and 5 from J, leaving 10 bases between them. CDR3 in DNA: TGTGCCAGCAGCAGGGGAGCCGAGACCCAGTACTTC. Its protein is CASSRGAETQYF.

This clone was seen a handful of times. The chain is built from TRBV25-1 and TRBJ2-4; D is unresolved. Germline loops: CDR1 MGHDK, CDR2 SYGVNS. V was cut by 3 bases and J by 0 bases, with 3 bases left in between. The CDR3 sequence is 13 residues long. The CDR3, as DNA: TGTGCCAGCAGTGACGTAGCCAAAAACATTCAGTACTTC. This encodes CASSDVAKNIQYF.

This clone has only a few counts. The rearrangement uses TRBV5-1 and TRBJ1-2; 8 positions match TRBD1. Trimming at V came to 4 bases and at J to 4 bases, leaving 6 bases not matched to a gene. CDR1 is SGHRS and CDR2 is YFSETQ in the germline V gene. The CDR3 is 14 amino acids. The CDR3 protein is CASSPGQGIYGYTF. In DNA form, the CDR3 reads TGCGCCAGCAGCCCCGGACAGGGAATCTATGGCTACACCTTC.

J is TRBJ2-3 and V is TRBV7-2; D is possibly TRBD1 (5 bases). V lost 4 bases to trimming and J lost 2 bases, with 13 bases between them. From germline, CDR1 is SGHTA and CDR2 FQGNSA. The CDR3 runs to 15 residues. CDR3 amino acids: CASSYQGPATDTQYF. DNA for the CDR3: TGTGCCAGCAGCTATCAGGGCCCCGCCACAGATACGCAGTATTTT.

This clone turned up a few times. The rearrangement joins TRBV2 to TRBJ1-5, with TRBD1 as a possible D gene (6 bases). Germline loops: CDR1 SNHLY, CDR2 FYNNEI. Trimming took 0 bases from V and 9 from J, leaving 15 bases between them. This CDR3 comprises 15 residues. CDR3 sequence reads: CASSEAPGDDRPQHF. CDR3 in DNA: TGTGCCAGCAGTGAAGCCCCAGGGGATGATCGGCCCCAGCATTTT.

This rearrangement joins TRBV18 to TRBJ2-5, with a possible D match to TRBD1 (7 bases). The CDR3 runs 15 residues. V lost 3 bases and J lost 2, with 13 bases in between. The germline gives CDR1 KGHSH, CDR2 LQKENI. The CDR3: CASSPTGTGQETQYF. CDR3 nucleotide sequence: TGTGCCAGCTCACCGACAGGGACTGGGCAAGAGACCCAGTACTTC.

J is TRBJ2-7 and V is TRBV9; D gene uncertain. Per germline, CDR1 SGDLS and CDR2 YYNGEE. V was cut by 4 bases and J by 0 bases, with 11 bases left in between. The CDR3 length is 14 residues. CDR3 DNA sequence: TGTGCCAGCAGCCCCCACGGTAGCTCCTACGAGCAGTACTTC. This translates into CASSPHGSSYEQYF.

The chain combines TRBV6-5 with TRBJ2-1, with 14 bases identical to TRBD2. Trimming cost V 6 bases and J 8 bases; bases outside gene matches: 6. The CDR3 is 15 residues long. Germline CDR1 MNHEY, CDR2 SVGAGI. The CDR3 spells CASRGLAGEEDEQFF. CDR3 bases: TGTGCCAGCAGGGGACTAGCGGGAGAGGAAGATGAGCAGTTCTTC.

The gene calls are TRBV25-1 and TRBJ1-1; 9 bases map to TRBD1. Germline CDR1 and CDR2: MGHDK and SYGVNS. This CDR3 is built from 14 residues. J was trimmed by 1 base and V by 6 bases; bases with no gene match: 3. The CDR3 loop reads CASRRTGENTEAFF. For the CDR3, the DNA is TGTGCCAGCAGAAGGACAGGGGAGAACACTGAAGCTTTCTTT.

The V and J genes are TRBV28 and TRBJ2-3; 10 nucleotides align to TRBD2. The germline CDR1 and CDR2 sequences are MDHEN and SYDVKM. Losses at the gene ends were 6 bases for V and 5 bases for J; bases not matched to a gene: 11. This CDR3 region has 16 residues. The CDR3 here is CASSHGRLAGRDTQYF. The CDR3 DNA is TGTGCCAGCAGCCATGGGCGACTAGCGGGTCGAGATACGCAGTATTTT. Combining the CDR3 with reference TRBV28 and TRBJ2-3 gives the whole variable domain DVKVTQSSRYLVKRTGEKVFLECVQDMDHENMFWYRQDPGLGLRLIYFSYDVKMKEKGDIPEGYSVSREKKERFSLILESASTNQTSMYLCASSHGRLAGRDTQYFGPGTRLTVL.

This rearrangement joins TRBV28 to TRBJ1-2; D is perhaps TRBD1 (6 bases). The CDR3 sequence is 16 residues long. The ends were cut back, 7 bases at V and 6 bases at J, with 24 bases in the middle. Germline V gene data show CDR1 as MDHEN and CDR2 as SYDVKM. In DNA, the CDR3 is TGTGCCAGCACCGTGGGGGCAGGGTGGGCAATGAATGGCTACACCTTC. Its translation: CASTVGAGWAMNGYTF.

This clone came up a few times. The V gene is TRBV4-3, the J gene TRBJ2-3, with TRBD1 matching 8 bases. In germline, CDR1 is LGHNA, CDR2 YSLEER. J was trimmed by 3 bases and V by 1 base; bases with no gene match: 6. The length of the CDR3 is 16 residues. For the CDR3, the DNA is TGCGCCAGCAGCCAAGGGACAGGGTTGAATACAGATACGCAGTATTTT. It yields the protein CASSQGTGLNTDTQYF.

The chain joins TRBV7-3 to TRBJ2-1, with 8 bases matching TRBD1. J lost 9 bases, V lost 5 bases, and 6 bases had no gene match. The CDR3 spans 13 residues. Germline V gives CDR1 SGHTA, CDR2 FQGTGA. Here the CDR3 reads CASSPHTGGEQFF. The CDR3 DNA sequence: TGTGCCAGCAGCCCTCACACAGGGGGTGAGCAGTTCTTC.